What follows describes a single TCR beta chain. Antigen specificity is unknown. These data belong to a study of cytomegalovirus exposure and HLA in healthy donors. Losses at the gene ends were 6 bases for V and 0 bases for J; bases not matched to a gene: 4. The CDR3 is 14 amino acids. Germline V gene lookup returns CDR1 SQVTM and CDR2 ANQGSEA. Study results and limitations: Being indistinguishable, some V segments were excluded, TRBV6-2 and TRBV6-3 among them.

The PCR employed 60 Vbeta primers together with 13 Jbeta primers. Some clones are missing from TCRdb's copy, which holds only in-frame ones; the method was immunoSEQ multiplex PCR. The table records about 240,000 clones, approximately 81% of them present only once. Sample: PBMCs. This chain links TRBV29-1 with TRBJ2-1, with 8 bases aligning to TRBD2. The TCR originated in a woman in her sixties in good health and CMV-seropositive. CDR3 bases: TGCAGCGTCGTCAGCGGGAGCTCCTACAATGAGCAGTTCTTC. Translation gives CSVVSGSSYNEQFF.